This T cell receptor beta chain was recovered during a study of shared clonotypes between healthy human individuals. Across the study: A couple of women and a few men aged 18 to 49 served as donors.

With regard to this clone: Its antigen is not known.

Whole-study findings and limits: The generation probabilities recorded for non-shared clonotypes fell below those of clonotypes shared by all four donors. Large depth notwithstanding, sorted-subset sequencing proved incomplete by rarefaction. A handful of donors showed sharing of 4.5% to 6% of naive CD4 clonotypes.

Assay used: immunoSEQ multiplex PCR; TCRdb lists only in-frame clones, some missing. The profile shows roughly 2,500,000 clones, 93% of them singletons. Trimming at V came to 1 base and at J to 4 bases, leaving 10 bases not matched to a gene. CDR3 length equals 16 residues. Germline V gene data show CDR1 as SEHNR and CDR2 as FQNEAQ (reference sequence). The TCR sequence derives from a man between 18 and 35 years old in good health. Some clones in this sample may be carry-over from other donors' samples. The V call is TRBV7-9, the J call TRBJ2-7, with TRBD1 matching 7 bases. Sequenced sample: naive CD4+ T cells from PBMCs. Noted subset: CD45RA+ positively selected. The CDR3 region is CASSLEGGGSPYEQYF. The CDR3 nucleotides read TGTGCCAGCAGCTTAGAAGGGGGCGGTTCGCCTTACGAGCAGTACTTC.